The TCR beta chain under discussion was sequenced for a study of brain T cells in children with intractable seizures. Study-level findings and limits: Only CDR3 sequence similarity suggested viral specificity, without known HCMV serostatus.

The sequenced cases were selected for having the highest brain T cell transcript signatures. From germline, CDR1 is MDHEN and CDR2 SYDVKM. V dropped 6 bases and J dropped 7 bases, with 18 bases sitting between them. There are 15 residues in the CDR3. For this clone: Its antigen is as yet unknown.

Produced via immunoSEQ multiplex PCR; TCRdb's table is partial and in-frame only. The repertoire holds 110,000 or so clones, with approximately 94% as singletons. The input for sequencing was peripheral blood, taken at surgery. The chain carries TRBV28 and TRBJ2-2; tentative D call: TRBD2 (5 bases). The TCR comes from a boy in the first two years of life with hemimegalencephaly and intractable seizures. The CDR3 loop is CASRGRGRTIGELFF. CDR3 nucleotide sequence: TGTGCCAGCAGGGGCCGGGGTAGGACCATCGGGGAGCTGTTTTTT.